The clone carrying this T cell receptor beta chain has only one observation. Antigen unknown. This CDR3 comprises 14 residues. Per germline, CDR1 LNHDA and CDR2 SQIVND (reference sequence). V lost 5 bases to trimming and J lost 3 bases, with 12 bases between them. TCRdb keeps only in-frame clones here, not all; method: immunoSEQ multiplex PCR. The data contain 20,000 to 30,000 clones, approximately 90% of them singletons. This sample is part of a study of T cells in localized non-small cell lung cancer. The study, taken as a whole, reports: In uninvolved adjacent lung, T cell clonality reached its highest value, exceeding tumor.

V gene TRBV19 combines with J gene TRBJ2-3; D gene unclear. The receptor comes from a woman aged 35-75 years with stage I lung adenocarcinoma. Sequencing was performed on peripheral blood, taken before any cancer treatment. The CDR3 loop reads CASSGPHSTDTQYF. Written as DNA, the CDR3 is TGTGCCAGTAGTGGCCCCCACTCTACAGATACGCAGTATTTT.